These T cell receptor beta chains were read from a single sample in a study of shared clonotypes between healthy human individuals. Measured with immunoSEQ multiplex PCR; TCRdb has only the in-frame clones, and not every one. The sample records some 2,400,000 clones, around 95% being singletons. Sequenced input: naive CD4+ T cells sorted from blood. The receptors stem from a young man in good health. Both conserved end residues are part of each CDR3. Each record gives: clone size, J gene, V gene, D gene, CDR3 protein, CDR3 DNA. D genes are given only for firm matches. Not all rows give a size; the values are once, few, many and, for expanded clones, a class.

size: NA; J: TRBJ2-7; V: TRBV30; D: NA; CDR3: CAWSVVGRTKAYEQYF; DNA: TGTGCCTGGAGTGTAGTGGGGAGAACTAAGGCCTACGAGCAGTACTTC
size: NA; J: TRBJ2-5; V: TRBV11-2; D: NA; CDR3: CASSFALGQGGKTQYF; DNA: TGTGCCAGCAGCTTCGCCCTTGGACAGGGAGGGAAGACCCAGTACTTC
size: NA; J: TRBJ1-5; V: TRBV5-1; D: TRBD1; CDR3: CASSLDGTGNQPQHF; DNA: TGCGCCAGCAGCTTGGACGGGACAGGGAACCAGCCCCAGCATTTT
size: NA; J: TRBJ2-4; V: TRBV6-5; D: TRBD1; CDR3: CASGRDSANIQYF; DNA: TGTGCCAGCGGCCGGGACAGTGCAAACATTCAGTACTTC
size: NA; J: TRBJ1-2; V: TRBV5-6; D: TRBD1; CDR3: CASRWTGEEGYTF; DNA: TGTGCCAGCCGTTGGACAGGGGAAGAAGGCTACACCTTC
size: NA; J: TRBJ1-5; V: TRBV6-1; D: NA; CDR3: CASRQDLSNQPQHF; DNA: TGTGCCAGCCGACAGGATCTTAGCAATCAGCCCCAGCATTTT
size: NA; J: TRBJ1-6; V: TRBV7-9; D: NA; CDR3: CASSLGALNSPLHF; DNA: TGTGCCAGCAGCTTAGGGGCTCTGAATTCACCCCTCCACTTT
size: NA; J: TRBJ1-2; V: TRBV19; D: TRBD1; CDR3: CASSARQGHGYTF; DNA: TGTGCCAGTAGTGCTCGACAGGGCCATGGCTACACCTTC
size: once; J: TRBJ1-3; V: TRBV29-1; D: TRBD1; CDR3: CSVASMTGTGAPVSGNTIYF; DNA: TGCAGCGTAGCGAGCATGACCGGGACAGGGGCTCCCGTCTCTGGAAACACCATATATTTT
size: NA; J: TRBJ2-5; V: TRBV7-2; D: NA; CDR3: CASSLVASQETQYF; DNA: TGTGCCAGCAGCTTAGTTGCTAGCCAAGAGACCCAGTACTTC
size: NA; J: TRBJ1-1; V: TRBV19; D: NA; CDR3: CASRSAQGIGEAFF; DNA: TGTGCCAGTAGATCCGCTCAGGGTATAGGGGAAGCTTTCTTT
size: NA; J: TRBJ2-7; V: TRBV28; D: NA; CDR3: CASPPPGARSYEQYF; DNA: TGTGCCAGCCCGCCCCCGGGGGCGCGAAGCTACGAGCAGTACTTC
size: NA; J: TRBJ1-2; V: TRBV7-9; D: NA; CDR3: CASSLDNRARGYTF; DNA: TGTGCCAGCAGCTTGGACAACAGGGCCAGGGGCTACACCTTC
size: NA; J: TRBJ2-3; V: TRBV7-9; D: NA; CDR3: CASSLGTTDTQYF; DNA: TGTGCCAGCAGCTTAGGAACCACAGATACGCAGTATTTT
size: NA; J: TRBJ1-1; V: TRBV6-1; D: NA; CDR3: CASTKRMNTEAFF; DNA: TGTGCCAGCACGAAGAGAATGAACACTGAAGCTTTCTTT
size: NA; J: TRBJ2-2; V: TRBV19; D: TRBD2; CDR3: CASSSPGLGLGELFF; DNA: TGTGCCAGTAGTTCCCCCGGACTAGGGCTCGGGGAGCTGTTTTTT
size: NA; J: TRBJ2-7; V: TRBV4-1; D: NA; CDR3: CASSQGGYPSSYEQYF; DNA: TGCGCCAGCAGCCAAGGGGGCTACCCTAGCTCCTACGAGCAGTACTTC
size: NA; J: TRBJ2-7; V: TRBV5-1; D: NA; CDR3: CASSPGISREQYF; DNA: TGCGCCAGCAGCCCGGGGATATCCAGGGAGCAGTACTTC
size: NA; J: TRBJ1-1; V: TRBV6-5; D: NA; CDR3: CASSRGTEAFF; DNA: TGTGCCAGCTCCCGGGGCACTGAAGCTTTCTTT
size: NA; J: TRBJ1-5; V: TRBV2; D: NA; CDR3: CASRAEPNQPQHF; DNA: TGTGCCAGCAGAGCTGAACCTAATCAGCCCCAGCATTTT
size: once; J: TRBJ2-7; V: TRBV6-1; D: NA; CDR3: CASRELQGEGSYEQYF; DNA: TGTGCCAGCAGGGAACTCCAAGGCGAAGGCTCCTACGAGCAGTACTTC
size: NA; J: TRBJ2-3; V: TRBV13; D: NA; CDR3: CASSLGGGVTDTQYF; DNA: TGTGCCAGCAGCTTAGGAGGGGGGGTCACAGATACGCAGTATTTT
size: NA; J: TRBJ2-3; V: TRBV11-3; D: NA; CDR3: CASSLIGAGSTDTQYF; DNA: TGTGCCAGCAGCTTAATAGGGGCAGGGAGCACAGATACGCAGTATTTT
size: NA; J: TRBJ2-2; V: TRBV6-4; D: TRBD2; CDR3: CASSDSSGRATVGELFF; DNA: TGTGCCAGCAGTGACTCGAGCGGGAGGGCCACGGTCGGGGAGCTGTTTTTT
size: NA; J: TRBJ2-3; V: TRBV30; D: NA; CDR3: CAWSGSLSTDTQYF; DNA: TGTGCCTGGAGCGGGAGTCTCAGCACAGATACGCAGTATTTT
size: NA; J: TRBJ1-4; V: TRBV7-9; D: NA; CDR3: CASSLAEVLEKLFF; DNA: TGTGCCAGCAGCTTAGCGGAGGTCCTGGAGAAACTGTTTTTT
size: NA; J: TRBJ1-1; V: TRBV7-2; D: NA; CDR3: CASSPDGNTEAFF; DNA: TGTGCCAGCAGCCCTGACGGGAACACTGAAGCTTTCTTT
size: NA; J: TRBJ1-2; V: TRBV7-2; D: NA; CDR3: CASSSTGTLLYGYTF; DNA: TGTGCCAGCAGCTCTACCGGGACACTACTCTATGGCTACACCTTC
size: NA; J: TRBJ2-7; V: TRBV7-2; D: TRBD2; CDR3: CASSPHVAGEQYF; DNA: TGTGCCAGCAGCCCTCACGTAGCGGGTGAGCAGTACTTC
size: NA; J: TRBJ2-1; V: TRBV6-1; D: NA; CDR3: CASSGLEGSSYNEQFF; DNA: TGTGCCAGCAGTGGGTTAGAGGGAAGTTCCTACAATGAGCAGTTCTTC
size: NA; J: TRBJ2-5; V: TRBV7-9; D: TRBD2; CDR3: CASGAGNSGGSETQYF; DNA: TGTGCCAGCGGTGCAGGGAATAGCGGGGGGTCGGAGACCCAGTACTTC
size: NA; J: TRBJ1-2; V: TRBV5-1; D: TRBD1; CDR3: CASSIPGTGVTNYGYTF; DNA: TGCGCCAGCAGCATACCCGGGACAGGGGTGACTAACTATGGCTACACCTTC
size: once; J: TRBJ1-4; V: TRBV4-3; D: NA; CDR3: CASSQAIGMANEKLFF; DNA: TGCGCCAGCAGCCAAGCGATCGGGATGGCTAATGAAAAACTGTTTTTT
size: NA; J: TRBJ1-4; V: TRBV5-6; D: TRBD1; CDR3: CASSLAGGQGVEKLFF; DNA: TGTGCCAGCAGCTTGGCCGGGGGACAGGGGGTAGAAAAACTGTTTTTT
size: NA; J: TRBJ2-2; V: TRBV11-2; D: TRBD1; CDR3: CASSLWGTGVGVLSELFF; DNA: TGTGCCAGCAGCTTATGGGGGACAGGTGTTGGGGTGTTGTCGGAGCTGTTTTTT
size: NA; J: TRBJ1-6; V: TRBV5-1; D: TRBD1; CDR3: CASSLGQGSASPLHF; DNA: TGCGCCAGCAGCTTGGGACAGGGTTCTGCTTCACCCCTCCACTTT
size: NA; J: TRBJ2-2; V: TRBV5-1; D: NA; CDR3: CASSLAQTHTGELFF; DNA: TGCGCCAGCAGCTTGGCTCAGACACACACCGGGGAGCTGTTTTTT
size: NA; J: TRBJ2-2; V: TRBV5-1; D: TRBD2; CDR3: CASSLLAGDYTGELFF; DNA: TGCGCCAGCAGCTTATTAGCGGGGGACTACACCGGGGAGCTGTTTTTT
size: NA; J: TRBJ1-6; V: TRBV28; D: NA; CDR3: CASRTGAATVNSPLHF; DNA: TGTGCCAGCAGGACAGGAGCGGCGACAGTTAATTCACCCCTCCACTTT
size: NA; J: TRBJ2-1; V: TRBV28; D: NA; CDR3: CASSFRGQYNEQFF; DNA: TGTGCCAGCAGTTTCAGAGGTCAATACAATGAGCAGTTCTTC
size: NA; J: TRBJ2-7; V: TRBV27; D: NA; CDR3: CASSRIGPERYEQYF; DNA: TGTGCCAGCAGTCGAATTGGTCCGGAGCGCTACGAGCAGTACTTC
size: NA; J: TRBJ2-7; V: TRBV18; D: TRBD1; CDR3: CASSRSGQAPTYEQYF; DNA: TGTGCCAGCTCACGCTCGGGACAGGCTCCAACCTACGAGCAGTACTTC
size: NA; J: TRBJ1-2; V: TRBV29-1; D: NA; CDR3: CSVEPTNYGYTF; DNA: TGCAGCGTTGAACCAACTAACTATGGCTACACCTTC
size: NA; J: TRBJ1-4; V: TRBV6-5; D: NA; CDR3: CASSLVEYGEKLFF; DNA: TGTGCCAGCAGCCTGGTGGAGTATGGCGAAAAACTGTTTTTT
size: NA; J: TRBJ1-1; V: TRBV10-3; D: TRBD1; CDR3: CAIGEGARDTEAFF; DNA: TGTGCCATCGGGGAGGGGGCGAGGGACACTGAAGCTTTCTTT
size: NA; J: TRBJ2-1; V: TRBV9; D: NA; CDR3: CASSVTGNSYNEQFF; DNA: TGTGCCAGCAGCGTAACTGGGAACTCCTACAATGAGCAGTTCTTC
size: NA; J: TRBJ2-1; V: TRBV5-1; D: NA; CDR3: CASSLGLADGWNEQFF; DNA: TGCGCCAGCAGCTTGGGGCTAGCAGACGGATGGAATGAGCAGTTCTTC
size: NA; J: TRBJ2-1; V: TRBV29-1; D: NA; CDR3: CSVAGLFYNEQFF; DNA: TGCAGCGTTGCAGGGCTTTTCTACAATGAGCAGTTCTTC
size: NA; J: TRBJ1-2; V: TRBV19; D: TRBD1; CDR3: CASSSFRDSYGYTF; DNA: TGTGCCAGTAGTAGTTTTCGGGACAGCTATGGCTACACCTTC
size: NA; J: TRBJ1-3; V: TRBV9; D: NA; CDR3: CASSTSGRGTGNTIYF; DNA: TGTGCCAGCAGCACATCTGGCAGGGGCACTGGAAACACCATATATTTT
size: NA; J: TRBJ1-4; V: TRBV7-9; D: TRBD1; CDR3: CASSPMPAGTVDEKLFF; DNA: TGTGCCAGCAGCCCTATGCCCGCCGGGACAGTCGACGAAAAACTGTTTTTT
size: NA; J: TRBJ1-1; V: TRBV6-6; D: NA; CDR3: CASSRGRSNTEAFF; DNA: TGTGCCAGCAGCCGGGGACGGTCGAACACTGAAGCTTTCTTT